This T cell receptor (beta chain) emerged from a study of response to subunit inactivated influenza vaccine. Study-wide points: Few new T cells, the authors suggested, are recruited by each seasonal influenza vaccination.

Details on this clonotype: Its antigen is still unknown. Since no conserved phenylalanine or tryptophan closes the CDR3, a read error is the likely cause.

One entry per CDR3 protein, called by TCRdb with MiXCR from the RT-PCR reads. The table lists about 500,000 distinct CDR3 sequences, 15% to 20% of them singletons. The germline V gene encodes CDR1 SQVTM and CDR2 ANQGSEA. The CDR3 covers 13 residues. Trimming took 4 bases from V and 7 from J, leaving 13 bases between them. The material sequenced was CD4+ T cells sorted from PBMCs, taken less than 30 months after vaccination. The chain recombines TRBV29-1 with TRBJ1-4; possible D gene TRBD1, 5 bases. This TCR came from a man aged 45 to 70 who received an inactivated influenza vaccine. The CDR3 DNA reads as TGCAGCGTTGGCGGGGGGAGGAGTGAAAAACTGTTTTCT. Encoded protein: CSVGGGRSEKLFS.